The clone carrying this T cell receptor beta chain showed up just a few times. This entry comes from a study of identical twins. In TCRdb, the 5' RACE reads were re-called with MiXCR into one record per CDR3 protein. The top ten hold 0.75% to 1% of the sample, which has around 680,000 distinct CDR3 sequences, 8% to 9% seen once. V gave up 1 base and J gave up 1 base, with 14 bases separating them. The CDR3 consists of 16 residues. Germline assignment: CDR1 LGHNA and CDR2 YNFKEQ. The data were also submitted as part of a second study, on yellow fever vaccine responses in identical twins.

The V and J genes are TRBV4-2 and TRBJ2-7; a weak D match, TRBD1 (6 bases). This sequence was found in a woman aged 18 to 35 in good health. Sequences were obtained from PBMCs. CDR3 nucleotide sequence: TGTGCCAGCAGCCAAGTTCTAGCCACAGGGTCCTACGAGCAGTACTTC. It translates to CASSQVLATGSYEQYF.